Listed below are T cell receptor beta chains from one sample, sequenced in a study of shared clonotypes between healthy human individuals. Assay used: immunoSEQ multiplex PCR; TCRdb lists only in-frame clones, some missing. This table holds approximately 720,000 clones, around 90% found once. Sequenced input: naive CD8+ T cells sorted from blood. These receptors came from a man in his thirties or forties in good health. Each CDR3 is given without its conserved first and last residue. Rows may omit the clone size; those that give it use once, few, many or a size class.

size	V	CDR3
few	TRBV7-9	ASSLVSRGLDIQY
-	TRBV9	ASSVNRGAPVNTGELF
once	TRBV6-5	ASKKQGYEQY
-	TRBV10-3	AISSSGSALEQY
once	TRBV27	ASSRVLPHTDTQY
-	TRBV6-1	ATRGTFYNEQF
few	TRBV6-4	ASSDRDNSGANVLT
-	TRBV12-5	ASGSYNEQF
few	TRBV7-9	ASSFGQGASYEQY
-	TRBV6-6	ASSYSLDRANEQY
-	TRBV9	ASSVRDEQF
-	TRBV28	ASRQGALEQF
-	TRBV28	ASSAGRGGYEQY
-	TRBV11-2	ASSRGGTEAF
-	TRBV14	ASSQLRVEPT
-	TRBV7-9	ASSSDRGRVYGYT
-	TRBV27	ASRSGGAYEQY
-	TRBV6-6	ASSYSDNEQF
once	TRBV7-8	ASSLSPLNEQF
-	TRBV27	ASSLAGVYEQY
-	TRBV6-1	ASSKTVGDGTEAF
-	TRBV5-6	ASSFGSGGTEAF
few	TRBV27	ASSLLGNQPQH
-	TRBV9	ASSPPAYNEQF
once	TRBV21-1	ASSKGEGNSTDTQY
-	TRBV11-2	ASSLDAGVVYEQY
-	TRBV29-1	SALTSGQGDTQY
-	TRBV5-4	ASSSRQGIHEQY
-	TRBV28	ASSLVPANSEQY
-	TRBV12-5	ASGLEKGGLGYGYT
-	TRBV27	ASSYASSLYEQY
-	TRBV7-9	ASSPFRRTASEAF
-	TRBV9	ASSVVAGDHEQF
-	TRBV10-3	ASGTALGYT
-	TRBV19	ASSITHFAGTTDTQY
-	TRBV14	ASSPRGQGAYGYT
-	TRBV10-1	ASSVGPTTYEQY
-	TRBV27	ASSLSRGQISYEQY
few	TRBV7-6	ASSLDRASSGANVLT
-	TRBV11-2	ASRGRSYEQY
-	TRBV5-1	ASSFDNSGNTIY
-	TRBV13	ASSSTGTYNEQF
-	TRBV7-8	ASSSGSSYNEQF
-	TRBV27	ASKVLDNSYEQY
-	TRBV7-8	ASSSLEGTDSYEQY
once	TRBV7-2	ASSSSTRTGSHEQY
-	TRBV11-3	ASSLVGESYEQY
-	TRBV15	ATSRELQGTYNEQF
-	TRBV2	ASKQRDNSGNTIY
-	TRBV7-6	ASSLGGVNTEAF
-	TRBV6-1	ASSLWGLYNEQF
-	TRBV9	ASSVASGLSYEQY
-	TRBV15	ATSSGTGGAQY
-	TRBV6-4	ASSDIRRGNEQF
-	TRBV28	ASSYLDGSSYEQY